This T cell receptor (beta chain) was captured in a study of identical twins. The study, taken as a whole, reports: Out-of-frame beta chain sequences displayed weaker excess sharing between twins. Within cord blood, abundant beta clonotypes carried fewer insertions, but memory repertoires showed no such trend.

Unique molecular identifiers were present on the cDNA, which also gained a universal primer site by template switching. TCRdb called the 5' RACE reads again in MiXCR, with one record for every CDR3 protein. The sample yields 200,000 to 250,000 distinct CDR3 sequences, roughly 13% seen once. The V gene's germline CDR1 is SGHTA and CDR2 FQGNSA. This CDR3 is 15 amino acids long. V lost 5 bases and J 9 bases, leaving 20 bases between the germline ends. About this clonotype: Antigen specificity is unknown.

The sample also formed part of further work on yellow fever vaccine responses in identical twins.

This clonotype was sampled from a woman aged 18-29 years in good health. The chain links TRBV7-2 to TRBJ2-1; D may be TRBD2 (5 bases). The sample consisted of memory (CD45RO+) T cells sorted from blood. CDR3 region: CASSLLPTEGPEQFF. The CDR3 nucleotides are TGTGCCAGCAGCCTCCTCCCAACAGAGGGCCCTGAGCAGTTCTTC.